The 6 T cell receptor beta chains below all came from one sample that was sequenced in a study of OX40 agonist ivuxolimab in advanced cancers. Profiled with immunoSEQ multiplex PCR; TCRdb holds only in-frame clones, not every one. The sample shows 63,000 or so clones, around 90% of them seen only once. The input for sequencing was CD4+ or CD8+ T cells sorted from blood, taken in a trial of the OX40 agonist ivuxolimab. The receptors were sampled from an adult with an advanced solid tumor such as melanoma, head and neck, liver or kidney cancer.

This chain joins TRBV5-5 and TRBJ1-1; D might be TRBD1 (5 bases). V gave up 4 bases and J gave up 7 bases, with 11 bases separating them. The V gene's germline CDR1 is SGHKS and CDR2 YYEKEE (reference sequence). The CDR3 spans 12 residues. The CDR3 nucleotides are TGTGCCAGCAGCCTTTTTGGGGGTGAAGCTTTCTTT. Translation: CASSLFGGEAFF.

Written as DNA, the CDR3 is TGTGCCAGCAGTTACTTCGAAAATTCACCCCTCCACTTT. Translated, it gives CASSYFENSPLHF. This chain joins TRBV6-6 and TRBJ1-6; no clear D gene. The V gene lost 1 base and the J gene lost 7 bases, with 5 bases spanning the gap. Per the germline V gene, CDR1 is MNHNY and CDR2 is SVGAGI (reference sequence). The CDR3 is made up of 13 amino acids.

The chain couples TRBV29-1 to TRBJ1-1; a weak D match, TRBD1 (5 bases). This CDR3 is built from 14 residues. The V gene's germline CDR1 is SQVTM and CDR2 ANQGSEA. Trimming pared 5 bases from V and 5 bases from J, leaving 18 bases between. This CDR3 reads CSVRGAMGRTEAFF. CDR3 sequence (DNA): TGCAGCGTTCGCGGGGCAATGGGACGGACTGAAGCTTTCTTT.

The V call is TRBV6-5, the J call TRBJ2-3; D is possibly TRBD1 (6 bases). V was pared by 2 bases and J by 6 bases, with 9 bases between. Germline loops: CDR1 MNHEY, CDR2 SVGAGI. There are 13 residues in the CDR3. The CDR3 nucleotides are TGTGCCAGCAGTTACCAGGGGTGGGATACGCAGTATTTT. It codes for CASSYQGWDTQYF.

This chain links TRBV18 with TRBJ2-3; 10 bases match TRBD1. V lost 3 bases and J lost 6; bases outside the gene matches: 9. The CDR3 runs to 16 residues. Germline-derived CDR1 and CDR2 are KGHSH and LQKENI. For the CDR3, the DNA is TGTGCCAGCTCACCGACCCCGGGACAGGGGATCGATACGCAGTATTTT. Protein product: CASSPTPGQGIDTQYF. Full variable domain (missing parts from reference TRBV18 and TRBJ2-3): NAGVMQNPRHLVRRRGQEARLRCSPMKGHSHVYWYRQLPEEGLKFMVYLQKENIIDESGMPKERFSAEFPKEGPSILRIQQVVRGDSAAYFCASSPTPGQGIDTQYFGPGTRLTVL.

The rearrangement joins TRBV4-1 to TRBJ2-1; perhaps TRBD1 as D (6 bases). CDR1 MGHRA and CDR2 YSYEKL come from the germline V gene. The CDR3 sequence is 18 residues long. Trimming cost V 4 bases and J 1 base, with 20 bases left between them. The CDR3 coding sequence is TGCGCCAGCAGCCCAAATTCATGGGAAGGGGGATCCTACAATGAGCAGTTCTTC. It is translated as CASSPNSWEGGSYNEQFF.